These 5 T cell receptor beta chains originate from one sample sequenced in a study of metastatic and nonmetastatic thyroid tumors. Among the patients, none had received any treatment before thyroid surgery. Using MiXCR, TCRdb reanalyzed the PCR reads. This sample has about 20,000 clones, with under 25% found just once. The sample was blood. The receptors come from a male donor with papillary thyroid cancer or a benign thyroid nodule (not recorded which). Some clones in this sample may be carry-over from other donors' samples.

This clone was counted many times. The V and J genes are TRBV6-1 and TRBJ2-2, with a tentative D call TRBD1 (6 bases). The CDR3 consists of 11 residues. Germline CDR1 reads MNHNS; CDR2 reads SASEGT. V gave up 8 bases and J gave up 6 bases, with 7 bases separating them. CDR3 in amino acids: CASRTAGELFF. As DNA, the CDR3 is TGTGCCAGCCGGACAGCCGGGGAGCTGTTTTTT.

This clone showed up many times. V is TRBV18 and J is TRBJ2-7; no clear D gene. V lost 0 bases, J lost 5 bases, and 17 bases lay in between. The CDR3 spans 16 residues. The germline gives CDR1 KGHSH, CDR2 LQKENI. Written as DNA, the CDR3 is TGTGCCAGCTCACCACCGACCTCAAGAACTCCTGACGAGCAGTACTTC. This sequence encodes CASSPPTSRTPDEQYF. The whole variable domain, remainder taken from reference TRBV18 and TRBJ2-7, is NAGVMQNPRHLVRRRGQEARLRCSPMKGHSHVYWYRQLPEEGLKFMVYLQKENIIDESGMPKERFSAEFPKEGPSILRIQQVVRGDSAAYFCASSPPTSRTPDEQYFGPGTRLTVT.

The sample holds many counts of this clone. This chain connects TRBV4-1 to TRBJ2-5; 8 bases are a match to TRBD1. The CDR3 spans 16 residues. The germline CDR1 and CDR2 sequences are MGHRA and YSYEKL. V shed 6 bases, J shed 2 bases, and the junction held 11 bases outside the gene matches. The CDR3 nucleotides read TGCGCCAGCAGTTCCGGACAGGGAGGACATCAAGAGACCCAGTACTTC. It is translated as CASSSGQGGHQETQYF.

At least ten counts were recorded for this clone. The rearrangement links TRBV27 to TRBJ1-2; no firm D call. Germline V gene sequence: CDR1 MNHEY, CDR2 SMNVEV (reference sequence). Trimming left V 1 base short and J 8 bases short, with 11 bases between. The CDR3 runs 13 residues. CDR3 sequence: CASSLWSQGGYTF. The CDR3 DNA follows: TGTGCCAGCAGTTTATGGAGCCAAGGGGGCTACACCTTC.

This clone was seen more than once but under ten times. This sample also contains other DNA sequences that code for the same CDR3. The V call is TRBV14, the J call TRBJ2-3; tentatively, D is TRBD2 (5 bases). The V gene's germline CDR1 is SGHDN and CDR2 FVKESK. CDR3 length: 14 residues. Trimming took off 1 base at V and 7 bases at J, with 12 bases between the two ends. The CDR3 loop is CASSQGTAPHTQYF. CDR3 sequence (DNA): TGTGCCAGCAGCCAAGGGACTGCTCCGCATACGCAGTATTTT.